Listed below are T cell receptor beta chains from one sample, sequenced in a study of early T cells in non-severe SARS-CoV-2 infection. TCRdb itself ran the 5' RACE reads through MiXCR, one entry per CDR3 protein. The sample contains under 60,000 distinct CDR3 sequences, about a tenth of which appear only once. Sequences were derived from whole blood, sampled at baseline. The receptor source for this set is an adult who was a healthcare worker with PCR-confirmed SARS-CoV-2 infection or an uninfected control (not recorded which). Both conserved end residues are part of each CDR3. D genes are given only for firm matches. Only some rows state a clone size, as once, few, many or a class for expanded clones.

size: -
V: TRBV4-3
J: TRBJ2-5
D: -
CDR3: CASSQVGRQETQYF
DNA: TGCGCCAGCAGCCAAGTAGGCAGGCAAGAGACCCAGTACTTC

size: many
V: TRBV6-6
J: TRBJ1-5
D: -
CDR3: CASTGLYPNQPQHF
DNA: TGTGCCAGCACAGGCCTCTACCCCAATCAGCCCCAGCATTTT

size: -
V: TRBV6-2/TRBV6-3
J: TRBJ2-2
D: -
CDR3: CASSPVVAGELFF
DNA: TGTGCCAGCAGCCCTGTCGTCGCCGGGGAGCTGTTTTTT

size: -
V: TRBV11-2
J: TRBJ1-4
D: -
CDR3: CASSLEVGEKLFF
DNA: TGTGCCAGCAGCTTAGAGGTCGGAGAAAAACTGTTTTTT

size: many
V: TRBV28
J: TRBJ1-5
D: -
CDR3: CASSFGAQPQHF
DNA: TGTGCCAGCAGTTTCGGGGCACAGCCCCAGCATTTT

size: few
V: TRBV7-6
J: TRBJ2-5
D: TRBD2
CDR3: CASSLGTSTRPSAEETQYF
DNA: TGTGCCAGCAGCTTAGGGACTAGCACTAGACCTTCCGCGGAGGAGACCCAGTACTTC

size: many
V: TRBV12-3/TRBV12-4
J: TRBJ2-2
D: TRBD1
CDR3: CASSLWVLSDRVGPGELFF
DNA: TGTGCCAGCAGTTTATGGGTCCTTTCCGACAGGGTGGGGCCCGGGGAGCTGTTTTTT

size: many
V: TRBV6-5
J: TRBJ2-2
D: TRBD1
CDR3: CASSPGGASGELFF
DNA: TGTGCCAGCAGTCCAGGGGGCGCGTCCGGGGAGCTGTTTTTT

size: -
V: TRBV18
J: TRBJ2-3
D: -
CDR3: CASSPQDVSDTQYF
DNA: TGTGCCAGCTCACCGCAAGACGTATCAGATACGCAGTATTTT

size: -
V: TRBV5-6
J: TRBJ2-5
D: -
CDR3: CASSFRTQETQYF
DNA: TGTGCCAGCAGCTTTCGAACCCAAGAGACCCAGTACTTC

size: many
V: TRBV10-3
J: TRBJ2-1
D: -
CDR3: CAISRSTGNNEQFF
DNA: TGTGCCATCAGTAGATCGACAGGCAACAATGAGCAGTTCTTC

size: many
V: TRBV29-1
J: TRBJ2-7
D: -
CDR3: CSVGDSAYEQYF
DNA: TGCAGCGTAGGGGATAGCGCCTACGAGCAGTACTTC

size: few
V: TRBV12-3/TRBV12-4
J: TRBJ1-2
D: -
CDR3: CASSYRVIYGYTF
DNA: TGTGCCAGCAGTTACAGGGTGATCTATGGCTACACCTTC

size: -
V: TRBV20-1
J: TRBJ2-4
D: -
CDR3: CSASDSWNKNIQYF
DNA: TGCAGTGCTTCGGACAGTTGGAACAAAAACATTCAGTACTTC

size: many
V: TRBV12-3/TRBV12-4
J: TRBJ1-6
D: TRBD1
CDR3: CASSFKDRGSPLHF
DNA: TGTGCCAGCAGTTTTAAGGACAGGGGATCACCCCTCCACTTT

size: few
V: TRBV5-1
J: TRBJ2-3
D: -
CDR3: CASYAGWGTADTQYF
DNA: TGCGCCAGCTACGCAGGTTGGGGTACAGCAGATACGCAGTATTTT

size: few
V: TRBV19
J: TRBJ2-7
D: -
CDR3: CASSALGSYEQYF
DNA: TGTGCCAGTAGTGCGTTGGGATCCTACGAGCAGTACTTC

size: -
V: TRBV4-1
J: TRBJ2-1
D: -
CDR3: CASSQGLAAYNEQFF
DNA: TGCGCCAGCAGCCAAGGTCTAGCTGCCTACAATGAGCAGTTCTTC

size: -
V: TRBV7-9
J: TRBJ1-2
D: -
CDR3: CASSRQKVYGYTF
DNA: TGTGCCAGCAGCCGCCAGAAAGTCTATGGCTACACCTTC

size: -
V: TRBV28
J: TRBJ2-7
D: -
CDR3: CASQGTAGPYEQYF
DNA: TGTGCCAGCCAAGGTACCGCAGGGCCCTACGAGCAGTACTTC

size: many
V: TRBV5-5
J: TRBJ1-1
D: -
CDR3: CASSLGGWNTEAFF
DNA: TGTGCCAGCAGCTTAGGCGGATGGAACACTGAAGCTTTCTTT

size: many
V: TRBV20-1
J: TRBJ2-3
D: TRBD1
CDR3: CSAIRTGSSKDTQYF
DNA: TGCAGTGCTATCAGGACAGGGAGTTCTAAGGATACGCAGTATTTT

size: -
V: TRBV18
J: TRBJ1-1
D: -
CDR3: CASSRGRQANTEAFF
DNA: TGTGCCAGCTCACGCGGTCGGCAGGCAAACACTGAAGCTTTCTTT

size: many
V: TRBV7-9
J: TRBJ1-6
D: -
CDR3: CASSLVGVHNSPLHF
DNA: TGTGCCAGCAGCTTAGTGGGTGTGCACAATTCACCCCTCCACTTT

size: -
V: TRBV18
J: TRBJ2-7
D: -
CDR3: CASSPRDGGQYF
DNA: TGTGCCAGCTCCCCTAGAGACGGGGGGCAGTACTTC

size: few
V: TRBV11-3
J: TRBJ2-1
D: -
CDR3: CASTPPRGLPYNEQFF
DNA: TGTGCCAGCACCCCGCCTAGGGGCCTACCGTACAATGAGCAGTTCTTC

size: few
V: TRBV9
J: TRBJ2-5
D: -
CDR3: CASSESGFREGRGETQYF
DNA: TGTGCCAGCAGCGAAAGCGGATTTAGGGAAGGGCGTGGAGAGACCCAGTACTTC

size: few
V: TRBV14
J: TRBJ2-3
D: -
CDR3: CAARLAKDTDTQYF
DNA: TGTGCCGCCCGCCTTGCCAAGGACACAGATACGCAGTATTTT

size: few
V: TRBV18
J: TRBJ1-2
D: -
CDR3: CASSPGPVGLVYGYTF
DNA: TGTGCCAGCTCACCAGGTCCCGTGGGTTTGGTCTATGGCTACACCTTC

size: many
V: TRBV20-1
J: TRBJ1-5
D: -
CDR3: CSARGLFSQPQHF
DNA: TGCAGTGCTAGGGGTTTGTTCAGTCAGCCCCAGCATTTT

size: -
V: TRBV10-3
J: TRBJ1-6
D: -
CDR3: CAISEGNSPLHF
DNA: TGTGCCATCAGCGAGGGGAATTCACCCCTCCACTTT

size: -
V: TRBV6-1
J: TRBJ2-7
D: -
CDR3: CASSEIQTSYEQYF
DNA: TGTGCCAGCAGTGAAATCCAGACCTCCTACGAGCAGTACTTC

size: many
V: TRBV5-6
J: TRBJ2-5
D: -
CDR3: CASSLVVGETQYF
DNA: TGTGCCAGCAGCCTCGTGGTGGGAGAGACCCAGTACTTC

size: many
V: TRBV7-2
J: TRBJ1-2
D: -
CDR3: CASSFETGGYTF
DNA: TGTGCCAGCAGCTTTGAGACAGGCGGCTACACCTTC

size: many
V: TRBV4-2
J: TRBJ2-1
D: -
CDR3: CASTSDNEQFF
DNA: TGTGCCAGCACATCTGACAATGAGCAGTTCTTC

size: -
V: TRBV7-6
J: TRBJ2-2
D: TRBD1
CDR3: CASSLGTGVNTGELFF
DNA: TGTGCCAGCAGCTTAGGGACAGGGGTTAACACCGGGGAGCTGTTTTTT

size: -
V: TRBV7-9
J: TRBJ1-6
D: -
CDR3: CASSLDADAPLHF
DNA: TGTGCCAGCAGCTTAGATGCGGACGCGCCCCTCCACTTT

size: few
V: TRBV9
J: TRBJ2-5
D: TRBD2
CDR3: CASSFSGGAQETQYF
DNA: TGTGCCAGCAGCTTTAGCGGGGGGGCCCAAGAGACCCAGTACTTC

size: -
V: TRBV5-1
J: TRBJ1-6
D: -
CDR3: CASSTGRANNSPLHF
DNA: TGCGCCAGCAGCACGGGCCGGGCGAATAATTCACCCCTCCACTTT

size: many
V: TRBV12-3/TRBV12-4
J: TRBJ1-1
D: -
CDR3: CASSLERDQAEAFF
DNA: TGTGCCAGCAGTTTAGAACGAGATCAAGCTGAAGCTTTCTTT

size: many
V: TRBV10-2
J: TRBJ2-7
D: TRBD1
CDR3: CASSADRVGEQYF
DNA: TGCGCCAGCAGCGCCGACAGGGTTGGAGAGCAGTACTTC

size: -
V: TRBV5-1
J: TRBJ1-2
D: TRBD1
CDR3: CASSMGQGYGYTF
DNA: TGCGCCAGCAGCATGGGACAGGGCTATGGCTACACCTTC

size: few
V: TRBV6-6
J: TRBJ2-3
D: -
CDR3: CASRVDPNADTQYF
DNA: TGTGCCAGCAGGGTAGATCCAAACGCAGATACGCAGTATTTT

size: many
V: TRBV12-3/TRBV12-4
J: TRBJ1-5
D: -
CDR3: CASSNQQGPQHF
DNA: TGTGCCAGCAGCAACCAACAGGGGCCCCAGCATTTT

size: many
V: TRBV5-1
J: TRBJ2-5
D: TRBD2
CDR3: CASSLAASGGFQETQYF
DNA: TGCGCCAGCAGCTTGGCCGCTAGCGGGGGCTTCCAAGAGACCCAGTACTTC

size: few
V: TRBV7-9
J: TRBJ2-1
D: -
CDR3: CASSLGPWGEQFF
DNA: TGTGCCAGCAGCTTAGGCCCCTGGGGTGAGCAGTTCTTC

size: -
V: TRBV5-4
J: TRBJ2-2
D: -
CDR3: CASSEEPTAGELFF
DNA: TGTGCCAGCAGCGAAGAACCGACGGCCGGGGAGCTGTTTTTT

size: -
V: TRBV29-1
J: TRBJ2-7
D: TRBD1
CDR3: CSVDDGTGRYEQYF
DNA: TGCAGCGTGGACGACGGGACAGGACGCTACGAGCAGTACTTC

size: few
V: TRBV12-3/TRBV12-4
J: TRBJ2-1
D: TRBD1
CDR3: CASSKTGGAGNEQFF
DNA: TGTGCCAGCAGTAAGACAGGGGGCGCCGGGAATGAGCAGTTCTTC

size: many
V: TRBV10-3
J: TRBJ2-5
D: -
CDR3: CAISESRETQYF
DNA: TGTGCCATCAGTGAGTCGCGGGAGACCCAGTACTTC

size: many
V: TRBV6-6
J: TRBJ1-4
D: -
CDR3: CASSYADYEKLFF
DNA: TGTGCCAGCAGTTACGCGGATTATGAAAAACTGTTTTTT

size: many
V: TRBV6-2/TRBV6-3
J: TRBJ2-1
D: TRBD2
CDR3: CASRGLADLIPSYNEQFF
DNA: TGTGCCAGCAGAGGACTAGCGGATCTCATACCCTCCTACAATGAGCAGTTCTTC

size: many
V: TRBV18
J: TRBJ2-7
D: -
CDR3: CASSPLVDEQYF
DNA: TGTGCCAGCTCACCACTAGTGGACGAGCAGTACTTC

size: many
V: TRBV28
J: TRBJ1-5
D: -
CDR3: CASSLFLLTTDQPQHF
DNA: TGTGCCAGCAGTTTATTTCTCCTGACAACTGATCAGCCCCAGCATTTT

size: -
V: TRBV20-1
J: TRBJ2-7
D: -
CDR3: CSASRTTAINYEQYF
DNA: TGCAGTGCTAGCCGAACGACAGCAATTAACTACGAGCAGTACTTC

size: few
V: TRBV30
J: TRBJ1-4
D: -
CDR3: CACSSGISTNEKLFF
DNA: TGTGCCTGTTCCTCGGGGATTTCAACTAATGAAAAACTGTTTTTT

size: many
V: TRBV11-2
J: TRBJ2-1
D: TRBD2
CDR3: CASSPGLAGGQNNEQFF
DNA: TGTGCCAGCAGCCCGGGACTAGCGGGGGGCCAAAACAATGAGCAGTTCTTC

size: many
V: TRBV6-5
J: TRBJ1-2
D: -
CDR3: CASSSGHYYGYTF
DNA: TGTGCCAGCAGCTCCGGACACTACTATGGCTACACCTTC

size: many
V: TRBV7-9
J: TRBJ1-5
D: -
CDR3: CASSLVLLGRTSNQPQHF
DNA: TGTGCCAGCAGCTTAGTGTTGCTGGGACGGACTAGCAATCAGCCCCAGCATTTT